A single TCR beta chain is shown here with its context. V was pared by 5 bases and J by 2 bases, with 11 bases of the junction left unmatched. CDR1 and CDR2 (germline): LNHDA, SQIVND (reference sequence). The length of the CDR3 is 16 residues. Primers for the PCR totalled 60 Vbeta and 13 Jbeta. Produced via immunoSEQ multiplex PCR; TCRdb's table is partial and in-frame only. The table has roughly 130,000 clones, 80% seen once. The data were taken from a study of cytomegalovirus exposure and HLA in healthy donors. The TCR was taken from a man between 35 and 55 years old in good health and CMV-seronegative. The sequencing sample was made of PBMCs. The chain has TRBV19 and TRBJ2-7; 8 bases align to TRBD1. The CDR3 coding sequence is TGTGCCAGTAGTCTGTTCGGGGCAGGGGGCACCTACGAGCAGTACTTC. Its protein is CASSLFGAGGTYEQYF.